This TCR beta chain was recovered during a study of Ad26.COV2.S vaccination and SARS-CoV-2 variants. The study's findings and limits: The TCR-based breadth and depth measures might underestimate overall T cell responses. Compared with placebo recipients, vaccine recipients had higher spike-specific TCR breadth.

This CDR3 comprises 14 residues. V lost 6 bases, J lost 4 bases, and 16 bases lay in between. The germline V gene encodes CDR1 LNHDA and CDR2 SQIVND (reference sequence). Notes on this clone: Its specificity is not known.

Sequencing was performed with immunoSEQ multiplex PCR; in TCRdb, only in-frame clones are kept and a portion is missing. The sample lists about 410,000 clones, about 92% occurring once. The treatment was: some 20 received Ad26.COV2.S at low or high dose, single or two shots; several received placebo; per-sample allocation not given. It was on day 63 after the first vaccine or placebo injection that samples were taken. The sequence came from a person between 18 and 65 years old who received the Ad26.COV2.S COVID-19 vaccine or a placebo. The chain has TRBV19 and TRBJ2-7; D is unresolved. The sample was peripheral blood, taken in a trial of Ad26.COV2.S vaccine versus placebo. The CDR3 protein is CASSMRSSFYEQYF. The DNA for the CDR3 is TGTGCCAGTAGCATGAGATCCTCGTTTTACGAGCAGTACTTC. Together with reference TRBV19 and TRBJ2-7, the CDR3 gives the full variable domain: DGGITQSPKYLFRKEGQNVTLSCEQNLNHDAMYWYRQDPGQGLRLIYYSQIVNDFQKGDIAEGYSVSREKKESFPLTVTSAQKNPTAFYLCASSMRSSFYEQYFGPGTRLTVT.